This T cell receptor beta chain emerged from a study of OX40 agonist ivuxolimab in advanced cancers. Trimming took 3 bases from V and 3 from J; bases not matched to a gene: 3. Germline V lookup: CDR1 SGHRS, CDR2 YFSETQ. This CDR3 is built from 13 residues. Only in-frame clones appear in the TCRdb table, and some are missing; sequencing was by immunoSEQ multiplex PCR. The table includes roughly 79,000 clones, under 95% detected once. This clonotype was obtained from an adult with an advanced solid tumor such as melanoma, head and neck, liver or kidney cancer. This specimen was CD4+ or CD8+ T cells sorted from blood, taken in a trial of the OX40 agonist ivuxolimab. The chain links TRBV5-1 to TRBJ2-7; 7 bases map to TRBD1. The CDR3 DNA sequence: TGCGCCAGCAGCTACGGGACAGACTACGAGCAGTACTTC. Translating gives CASSYGTDYEQYF. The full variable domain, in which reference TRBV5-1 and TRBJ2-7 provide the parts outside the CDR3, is KAGVTQTPRYLIKTRGQQVTLSCSPISGHRSVSWYQQTPGQGLQFLFEYFSETQRNKGNFPGRFSGRQFSNSRSEMNVSTLELGDSALYLCASSYGTDYEQYFGPGTRLTVT.